This entry lists 15 T cell receptor beta chains sequenced from one sample in a study of PD-L1 blockade in urothelial cancer (TCRdb year 2017). The time point tag for this specimen amounts to: pretreatment peripheral blood. Libraries were constructed by the immunoSEQ multiplex PCR assay. Sourced from immuneACCESS, this table was stored by TCRdb with only in-frame sequences that have V and J called. A share of the clones is absent; for the studies checked, an unresolved V gene accounts for under half, and the remainder has no known explanation. In all, the sample holds about 74,000 clones, and roughly nine tenths of those were seen once. The ten most abundant clones make up more than 3.5% of the sample. The sample here was PBMCs, taken around atezolizumab (anti-PD-L1) treatment. The receptor source for this set is a man between 65 and 85 years old with urothelial cancer.

The V call is TRBV5-1, the J call TRBJ2-1, with D tentatively TRBD2 (6 bases). Trimming cost V 5 bases and J 10 bases, with 19 bases left between them. Germline CDR1 is SGHRS and CDR2 is YFSETQ. This CDR3 contains 14 residues. Here the CDR3 DNA reads TGCGCCAGCAGTTCCACGGGGAGGCTGCAAGAGCAGTTCTTC. This encodes CASSSTGRLQEQFF.

The chain uses TRBV11-2 and TRBJ2-1, with TRBD2 matching 7 bases. The CDR3 extends over 13 amino acids. CDR1 is SGHAT and CDR2 is FQNNGV in the germline V gene. Germline trimming cut 1 base from V and 12 bases from J; bases unmatched to any gene: 6. CDR3 loop: CASSLARELPQFF. Here the CDR3 DNA reads TGTGCCAGCAGCTTAGCGCGGGAGCTCCCGCAGTTCTTC.

The rearrangement links TRBV5-4 to TRBJ2-1; 9 bases match TRBD2. Germline V lookup: CDR1 SGHNT, CDR2 YYREEE (reference sequence). The J segment lost 7 bases and the V segment lost 5 bases, leaving 13 bases of the junction unmatched. The CDR3 consists of 16 residues. CDR3 nucleotide sequence: TGTGCCAGCAGTCCTGGGGGCCTAGCGGGGCCGAATGAGCAGTTCTTC. It codes for CASSPGGLAGPNEQFF.

The genes are TRBV28 and TRBJ1-2; D perhaps matches TRBD1 (6 bases). Deletions cut 10 bases from V and 5 bases from J, with 11 bases between. Germline CDR1 reads MDHEN; CDR2 reads SYDVKM. The length of the CDR3 is 11 residues. CDR3 DNA: TGTGCCACCGGGACAACTTATGGCTACACCTTC. Residues: CATGTTYGYTF.

J is TRBJ2-5 and V is TRBV19; 12 nucleotides align to TRBD1. This CDR3 region has 15 residues. The germline CDR1 and CDR2 sequences are LNHDA and SQIVND (reference sequence). The V gene end was trimmed by 10 bases and the J gene end by 5 bases; junction bases not matched to a gene: 11. DNA of the CDR3: TGTGCCACCCGGGACAGGGGGCGAGTGGGGGAGACCCAGTACTTC. This sequence encodes CATRDRGRVGETQYF.

This chain uses TRBV7-9 with TRBJ2-1; possibly TRBD1 for D (6 bases). The CDR3 extends over 15 amino acids. The V gene's germline CDR1 is SEHNR and CDR2 FQNEAQ (reference sequence). V lost 0 bases to trimming and J lost 3 bases, with 9 bases between them. The CDR3 DNA reads TGTGCCAGCAGCTTAGCTTCAGGGGACTACAATGAGCAGTTCTTC. Protein sequence: CASSLASGDYNEQFF.

The V and J genes are TRBV5-1 and TRBJ2-1; weak D call: TRBD2 (6 bases). The CDR3 is made up of 14 amino acids. Germline CDR1 and CDR2: SGHRS and YFSETQ. Deletions cut 0 bases from V and 5 bases from J, with 9 bases between. The DNA of the CDR3 is TGCGCCAGCAGCTTGGGACTAGACAACAATGAGCAGTTCTTC. It is translated as CASSLGLDNNEQFF.

The chain uses TRBV6-1 and TRBJ2-7; D is possibly TRBD2 (5 bases). Between the trimmed V and J ends, which lost 1 base and 4 bases, there was a span of 11 bases. The CDR3 covers 14 residues. Germline CDR1 is MNHNS and CDR2 is SASEGT. In DNA, the CDR3 is TGTGCCAGCAGTGAAGTATATGGAGGATACGAGCAGTACTTC. Translating it yields CASSEVYGGYEQYF.

The chain uses TRBV9 and TRBJ2-7; D gene ambiguous. The V and J ends lost 0 bases and 6 bases respectively, with 7 bases between them. The CDR3 covers 12 residues. CDR1 SGDLS and CDR2 YYNGEE come from the germline V gene. CDR3 nucleotides: TGTGCCAGCAGCGTAGGAGAGTCCGAGCAGTACTTC. Translating gives CASSVGESEQYF. The complete variable domain, with remaining parts taken from reference TRBV9 and TRBJ2-7, reads DSGVTQTPKHLITATGQRVTLRCSPRSGDLSVYWYQQSLDQGLQFLIQYYNGEERAKGNILERFSAQQFPDLHSELNLSSLELGDSALYFCASSVGESEQYFGPGTRLTVT.

V is TRBV18 and J is TRBJ2-5; D is perhaps TRBD2 (6 bases). Trimming stripped 2 bases from V and 1 base from J, with 14 bases between. The CDR3 covers 16 residues. In germline, CDR1 is KGHSH, CDR2 LQKENI. In DNA, the CDR3 is TGTGCCAGCTCACCATTCATCGGGAGTCCCCAAGAGACCCAGTACTTC. It specifies CASSPFIGSPQETQYF.

The chain combines TRBV13 with TRBJ2-7; TRBD2 agrees at 14 bases. V trimming: 4 bases; J trimming: 4 bases; junction bases outside the gene matches: 12. Germline values: CDR1 PRHDT, CDR2 FYEKMQ (reference sequence). This CDR3 contains 18 residues. The CDR3 spells CASSYSPGLAGEIYEQYF. CDR3 DNA: TGTGCCAGCAGCTACAGCCCGGGACTAGCGGGAGAGATATACGAGCAGTACTTC.

This CDR3 is CASGLVTFRIRGPLYEQYF. The CDR3 DNA reads TGTGCTAGTGGTTTGGTAACGTTTCGGATACGCGGCCCTCTCTACGAGCAGTACTTC. The gene calls are TRBV12-5 and TRBJ2-7; D gene ambiguous. Trimming took off 0 bases at V and 3 bases at J, with 24 bases between the two ends. The CDR3 runs to 19 residues. Germline CDR1 and CDR2: LGHNT and FRNRAP.

The rearrangement links TRBV19 to TRBJ1-5; tentatively, D is TRBD1 (5 bases). V was pared by 3 bases and J by 6 bases, with 15 bases between. Germline CDR1 is LNHDA and CDR2 is SQIVND (reference sequence). There are 15 residues in the CDR3. The CDR3 reads CASSIQSGYGQPQHF. CDR3 DNA sequence: TGTGCCAGTAGTATTCAGTCAGGGTACGGTCAGCCCCAGCATTTT.

This clone was seen only once. This chain connects TRBV5-4 to TRBJ2-7; a weak D match, TRBD1 (5 bases). Trimming cost V 3 bases and J 2 bases, with 9 bases left between them. The CDR3 has 13 residues. Germline V lookup: CDR1 SGHNT, CDR2 YYREEE (reference sequence). Here the CDR3 reads CASSSGQTYEQYF. DNA for the CDR3: TGTGCCAGCAGCTCTGGACAAACCTACGAGCAGTACTTC.

This rearrangement joins TRBV20-1 to TRBJ1-2, with D unresolved. Germline assignment: CDR1 DFQATT and CDR2 SNEGSKA (reference sequence). CDR3 size: 11 residues. V lost 2 bases, J lost 9 bases, and 10 bases lay in between. The CDR3 coding sequence is TGCAGTGCTAGAACCCTGACAAGCTACACCTTC. Amino acids: CSARTLTSYTF.